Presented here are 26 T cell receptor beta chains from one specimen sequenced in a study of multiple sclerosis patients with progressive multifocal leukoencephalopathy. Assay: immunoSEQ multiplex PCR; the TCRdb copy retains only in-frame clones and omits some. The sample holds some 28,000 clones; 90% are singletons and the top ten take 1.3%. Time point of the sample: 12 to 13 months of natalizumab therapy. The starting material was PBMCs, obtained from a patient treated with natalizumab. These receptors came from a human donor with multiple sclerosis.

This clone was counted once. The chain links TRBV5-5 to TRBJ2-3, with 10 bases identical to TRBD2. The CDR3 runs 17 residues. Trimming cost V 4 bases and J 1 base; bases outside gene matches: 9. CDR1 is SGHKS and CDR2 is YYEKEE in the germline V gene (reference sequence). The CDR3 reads CASSPHTGTSGTDTQYF. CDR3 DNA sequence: TGTGCCAGCAGCCCCCATACCGGGACTAGCGGCACAGATACGCAGTATTTT.

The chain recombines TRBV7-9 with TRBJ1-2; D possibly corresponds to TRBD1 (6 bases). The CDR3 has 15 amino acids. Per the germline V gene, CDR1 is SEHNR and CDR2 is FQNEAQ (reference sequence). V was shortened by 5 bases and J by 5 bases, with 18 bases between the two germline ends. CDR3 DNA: TGTGCCAGCAGCGACCCTGCGAGGGGGTTGTATGGCTACACCTTC. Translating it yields CASSDPARGLYGYTF.

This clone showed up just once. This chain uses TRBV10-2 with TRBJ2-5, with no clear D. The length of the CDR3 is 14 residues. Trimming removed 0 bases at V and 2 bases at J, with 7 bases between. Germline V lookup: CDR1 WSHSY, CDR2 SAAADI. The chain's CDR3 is CASSESVSQETQYF. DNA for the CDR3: TGCGCCAGCAGTGAGTCTGTTTCTCAAGAGACCCAGTACTTC.

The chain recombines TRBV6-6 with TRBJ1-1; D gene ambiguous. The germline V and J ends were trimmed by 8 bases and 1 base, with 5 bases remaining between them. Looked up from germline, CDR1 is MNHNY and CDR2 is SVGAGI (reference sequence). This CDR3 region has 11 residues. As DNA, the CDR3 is TGTGCCAGCGGACGGAACACTGAAGCTTTCTTT. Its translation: CASGRNTEAFF.

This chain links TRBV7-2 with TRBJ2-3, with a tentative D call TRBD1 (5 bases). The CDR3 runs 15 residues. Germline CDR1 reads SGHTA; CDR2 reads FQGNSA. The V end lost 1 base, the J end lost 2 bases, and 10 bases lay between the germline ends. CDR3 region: CASSLEGRATDTQYF. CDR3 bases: TGTGCCAGCAGCTTAGAGGGCAGGGCCACAGATACGCAGTATTTT.

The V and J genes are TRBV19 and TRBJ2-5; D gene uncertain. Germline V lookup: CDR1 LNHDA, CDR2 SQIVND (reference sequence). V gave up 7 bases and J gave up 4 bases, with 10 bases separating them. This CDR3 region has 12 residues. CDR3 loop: CASTTEGETQYF. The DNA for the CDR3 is TGTGCCAGTACTACGGAAGGAGAGACCCAGTACTTC.

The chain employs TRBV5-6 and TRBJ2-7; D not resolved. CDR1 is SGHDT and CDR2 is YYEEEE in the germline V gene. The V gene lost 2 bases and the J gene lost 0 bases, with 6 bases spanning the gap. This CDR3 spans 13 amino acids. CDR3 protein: CASSFPHSYEQYF. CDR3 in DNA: TGTGCCAGCAGCTTCCCTCACTCCTACGAGCAGTACTTC.

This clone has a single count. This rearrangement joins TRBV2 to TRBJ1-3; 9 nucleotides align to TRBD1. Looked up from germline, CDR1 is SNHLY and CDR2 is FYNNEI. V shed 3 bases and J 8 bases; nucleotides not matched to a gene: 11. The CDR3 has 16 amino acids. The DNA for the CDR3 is TGTGCCAGCAGTGACTGGGGGGACAGGGTTATAGACACCATATATTTT. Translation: CASSDWGDRVIDTIYF.

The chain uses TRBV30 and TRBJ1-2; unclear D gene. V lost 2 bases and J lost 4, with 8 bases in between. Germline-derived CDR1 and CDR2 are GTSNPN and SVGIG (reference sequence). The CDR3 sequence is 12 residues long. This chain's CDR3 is CAWSPPSYGYTF. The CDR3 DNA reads TGTGCCTGGAGTCCCCCAAGCTATGGCTACACCTTC.

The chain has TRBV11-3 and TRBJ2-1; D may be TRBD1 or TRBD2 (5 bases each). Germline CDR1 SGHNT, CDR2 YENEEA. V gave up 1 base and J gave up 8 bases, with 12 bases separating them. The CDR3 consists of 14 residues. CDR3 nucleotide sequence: TGTGCCAGCAGCTTAGCAGGGAGAGTCCATGAGCAGTTCTTC. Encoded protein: CASSLAGRVHEQFF.

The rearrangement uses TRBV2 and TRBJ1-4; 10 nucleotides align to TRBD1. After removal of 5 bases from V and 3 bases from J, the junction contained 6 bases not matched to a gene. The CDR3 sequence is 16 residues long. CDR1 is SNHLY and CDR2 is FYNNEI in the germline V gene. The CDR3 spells CASSNRDRGPNEKLFF. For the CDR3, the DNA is TGTGCCAGCAGTAACCGGGACAGGGGACCTAATGAAAAACTGTTTTTT.

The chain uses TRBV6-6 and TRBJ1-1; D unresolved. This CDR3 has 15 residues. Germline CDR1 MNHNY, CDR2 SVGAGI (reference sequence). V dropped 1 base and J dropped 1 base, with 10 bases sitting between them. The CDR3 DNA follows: TGTGCCAGCAGTTACTTGGAGGCTTCGAACACTGAAGCTTTCTTT. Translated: CASSYLEASNTEAFF.

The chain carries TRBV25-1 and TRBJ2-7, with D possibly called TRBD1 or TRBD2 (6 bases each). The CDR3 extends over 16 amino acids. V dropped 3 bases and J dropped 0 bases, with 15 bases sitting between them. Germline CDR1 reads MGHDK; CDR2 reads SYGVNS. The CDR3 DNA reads TGTGCCAGCAGTGAGCAAGGGGGGCATGACTCCTACGAGCAGTACTTC. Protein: CASSEQGGHDSYEQYF.

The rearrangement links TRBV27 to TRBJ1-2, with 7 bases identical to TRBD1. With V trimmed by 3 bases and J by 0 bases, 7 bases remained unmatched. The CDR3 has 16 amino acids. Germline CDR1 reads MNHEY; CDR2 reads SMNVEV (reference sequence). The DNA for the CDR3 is TGTGCCAGCAGTTTGTCCGGGACAGCACCTAACTATGGCTACACCTTC. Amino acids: CASSLSGTAPNYGYTF.

The CDR3 reads CASSYFVSYEQYF. The CDR3 DNA reads as TGTGCCAGCAGTTACTTCGTCTCCTACGAGCAGTACTTC. This chain uses TRBV6-5 with TRBJ2-7; D not resolved. V lost 1 base to trimming and J lost 0 bases, with 4 bases between them. This CDR3 region has 13 residues. Germline V gives CDR1 MNHEY, CDR2 SVGAGI.

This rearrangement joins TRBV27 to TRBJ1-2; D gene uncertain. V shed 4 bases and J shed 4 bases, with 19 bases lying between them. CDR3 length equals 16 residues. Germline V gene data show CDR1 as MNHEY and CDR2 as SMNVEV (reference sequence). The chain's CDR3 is CASSWSGVPPVYGYTF. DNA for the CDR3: TGTGCCAGCAGTTGGTCCGGTGTCCCCCCTGTCTATGGCTACACCTTC.

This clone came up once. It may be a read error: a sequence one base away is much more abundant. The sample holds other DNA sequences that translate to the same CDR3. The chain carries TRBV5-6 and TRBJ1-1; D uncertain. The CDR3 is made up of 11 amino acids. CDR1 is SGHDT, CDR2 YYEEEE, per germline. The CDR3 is CASSAGLEAFF. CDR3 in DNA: TGTGCTAGCAGCGCAGGATTGGAAGCTTTCTTT.

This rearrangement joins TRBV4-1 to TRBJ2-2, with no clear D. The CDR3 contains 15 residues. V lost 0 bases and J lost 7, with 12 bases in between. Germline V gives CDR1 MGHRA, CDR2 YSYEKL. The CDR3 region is CASSQDSMASGELFF. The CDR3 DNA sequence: TGCGCCAGCAGCCAAGATTCGATGGCGAGCGGGGAGCTGTTTTTT.

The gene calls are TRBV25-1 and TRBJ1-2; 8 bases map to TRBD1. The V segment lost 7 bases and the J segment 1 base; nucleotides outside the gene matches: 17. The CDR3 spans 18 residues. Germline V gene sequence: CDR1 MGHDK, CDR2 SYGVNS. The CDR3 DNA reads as TGTGCCAGCACCGGGACAGGAACTCACGGGGGTATTAACTATGGCTACACCTTC. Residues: CASTGTGTHGGINYGYTF.

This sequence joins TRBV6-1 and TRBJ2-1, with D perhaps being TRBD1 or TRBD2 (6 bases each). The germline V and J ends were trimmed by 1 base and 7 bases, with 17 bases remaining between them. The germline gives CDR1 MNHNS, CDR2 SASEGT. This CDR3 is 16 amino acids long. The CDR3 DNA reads TGTGCCAGCAGTGAAGGAACGGGGGCCGGTTCTAATGAGCAGTTCTTC. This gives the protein CASSEGTGAGSNEQFF.

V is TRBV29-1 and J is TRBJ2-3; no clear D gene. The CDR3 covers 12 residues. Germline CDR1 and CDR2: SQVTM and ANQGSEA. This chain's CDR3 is CAWSGSTDTQYF. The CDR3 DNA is TGCGCTTGGTCCGGGAGCACAGATACGCAGTATTTT.

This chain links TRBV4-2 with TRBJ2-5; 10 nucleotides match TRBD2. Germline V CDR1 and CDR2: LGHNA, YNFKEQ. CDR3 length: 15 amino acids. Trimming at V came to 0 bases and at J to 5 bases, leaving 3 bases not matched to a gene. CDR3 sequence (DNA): TGTGCCAGCAGCCAAGAACTAGCGGGGACGGAGACCCAGTACTTC. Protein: CASSQELAGTETQYF.

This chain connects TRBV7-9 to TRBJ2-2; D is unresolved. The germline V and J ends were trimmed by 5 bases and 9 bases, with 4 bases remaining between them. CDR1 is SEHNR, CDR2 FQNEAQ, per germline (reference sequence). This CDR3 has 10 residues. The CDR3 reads CASSKRELFF. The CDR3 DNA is TGTGCCAGCAGCAAGAGGGAGCTGTTTTTT.

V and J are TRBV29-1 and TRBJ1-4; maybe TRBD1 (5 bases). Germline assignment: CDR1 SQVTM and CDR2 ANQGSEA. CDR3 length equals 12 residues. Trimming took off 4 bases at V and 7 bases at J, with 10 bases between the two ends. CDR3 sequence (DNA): TGCAGCGTTGGGGGCTCGGGTGAAAAACTGTTTTTT. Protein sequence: CSVGGSGEKLFF.

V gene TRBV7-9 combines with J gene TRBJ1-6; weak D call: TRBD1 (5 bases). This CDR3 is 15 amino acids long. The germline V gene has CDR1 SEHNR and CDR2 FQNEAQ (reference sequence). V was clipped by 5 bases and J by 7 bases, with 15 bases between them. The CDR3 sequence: CASSLSSGQNSPLHF. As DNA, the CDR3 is TGTGCCAGCAGCCTAAGCTCGGGGCAAAATTCACCCCTCCACTTT.

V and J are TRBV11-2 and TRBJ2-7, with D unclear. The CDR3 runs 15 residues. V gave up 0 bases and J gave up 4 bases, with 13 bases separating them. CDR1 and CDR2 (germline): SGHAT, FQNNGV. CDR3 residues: CASSLEGPSVYEQYF. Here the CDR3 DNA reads TGTGCCAGCAGCTTAGAAGGTCCGTCGGTTTACGAGCAGTACTTC.